A selection of T cell receptor beta chains follows, all from one sample in a study of T cells in Graves' hyperthyroidism and ophthalmopathy. TCRdb reprocessed the multiplex PCR reads with MiXCR, giving one entry per CDR3 protein. The profile shows 500,000 to 800,000 distinct CDR3 sequences, roughly 45% of them singletons. The sequenced sample consisted of peripheral blood or thyroid tissue (not recorded which). These receptor sequences come from an adult man with Graves' disease, either hyperthyroidism or ophthalmopathy (not recorded which). Each CDR3 is given with its conserved first and last residue. The order of the fields is CDR3 length, D gene, J gene, clone size, V gene, CDR3 DNA, CDR3 protein. D genes are given only for firm matches. Size is omitted from some rows. Given values are once, few, many or a class for expanded clones.

CDR3 length: 13; D gene: TRBD1; J gene: TRBJ1-4; clone size: NA; V gene: TRBV29-1; CDR3 DNA: TGCAGCGTAGCGGACAGGGGGCTTGGAAAACTGTTTTTT; CDR3 protein: CSVADRGLGKLFF
CDR3 length: 17; D gene: TRBD2; J gene: TRBJ2-7; clone size: once; V gene: TRBV2; CDR3 DNA: TGTGCCAGCAGTGCACAGGGAACCATAGCGGGATCGTACGAGCAGTACTTC; CDR3 protein: CASSAQGTIAGSYEQYF
CDR3 length: 13; D gene: TRBD1; J gene: TRBJ2-7; clone size: NA; V gene: TRBV6-1; CDR3 DNA: TGTGCCAGCAGTGCGACAGGGACCTACGAGCAGTACTTC; CDR3 protein: CASSATGTYEQYF
CDR3 length: 13; D gene: TRBD1; J gene: TRBJ1-2; clone size: NA; V gene: TRBV2; CDR3 DNA: TGTGCCAGCACCCCGGGACAGGGCTATGGCCACACCTTC; CDR3 protein: CASTPGQGYGHTF
CDR3 length: 14; D gene: TRBD1; J gene: TRBJ2-7; clone size: few; V gene: TRBV6-5; CDR3 DNA: TGTGCCAGCAGTGTCCGGGACAGATCCTACGAGCAGTACTTC; CDR3 protein: CASSVRDRSYEQYF
CDR3 length: 15; D gene: TRBD1; J gene: TRBJ2-5; clone size: NA; V gene: TRBV7-2; CDR3 DNA: TGTGCCCGCTCACCCGTCCGGGACAGGGAAGAGACCCAGTACTTC; CDR3 protein: CARSPVRDREETQYF
CDR3 length: 16; D gene: NA; J gene: TRBJ1-3; clone size: once; V gene: TRBV11-2; CDR3 DNA: TGTGCCAGCAGCGCTGGGGGGGCCGGCTCTGGAAACACCACATATTTT; CDR3 protein: CASSAGGAGSGNTTYF
CDR3 length: 15; D gene: TRBD1; J gene: TRBJ1-4; clone size: NA; V gene: TRBV20-1; CDR3 DNA: TGCAGTGCTAGAGGTGGGACAGGGGCGCGTGAAAAACTGTTTTTT; CDR3 protein: CSARGGTGAREKLFF
CDR3 length: 12; D gene: NA; J gene: TRBJ1-4; clone size: many; V gene: TRBV7-9; CDR3 DNA: TGTGCCAGCAGCTCCTCCTGGGACGGCCTGTTTTTT; CDR3 protein: CASSSSWDGLFF
CDR3 length: 15; D gene: TRBD1; J gene: TRBJ1-2; clone size: NA; V gene: TRBV7-9; CDR3 DNA: TGTGCCAGCAGCTTAACAGGGGGACGGAGCTATGGCTACACCTTC; CDR3 protein: CASSLTGGRSYGYTF
CDR3 length: 14; D gene: TRBD2; J gene: TRBJ2-7; clone size: many; V gene: TRBV24-1; CDR3 DNA: TGTGCCACCAGTGACACCACCACGGGAGGTGTGCAGTACTTC; CDR3 protein: CATSDTTTGGVQYF
CDR3 length: 15; D gene: TRBD1; J gene: TRBJ2-5; clone size: few; V gene: TRBV10-3; CDR3 DNA: TGTGCCAGCAGTGAACTAAACACAGGGGAAGAGACCCAGTACTTC; CDR3 protein: CASSELNTGEETQYF
CDR3 length: 14; D gene: NA; J gene: TRBJ2-7; clone size: once; V gene: TRBV5-1; CDR3 DNA: TGCGCCAGCAGCTTGCAGGCTTGGGGACGCGAGCAGTACTTC; CDR3 protein: CASSLQAWGREQYF
CDR3 length: 12; D gene: NA; J gene: TRBJ1-2; clone size: NA; V gene: TRBV25-1; CDR3 DNA: TGTGCCAGCTTTGACGGAAACTATGGCTACACCTTC; CDR3 protein: CASFDGNYGYTF
CDR3 length: 13; D gene: NA; J gene: TRBJ1-6; clone size: many; V gene: TRBV10-3; CDR3 DNA: TGTGCCATCAGTGTGAAAGGGGATTCACCCCTCCACTTT; CDR3 protein: CAISVKGDSPLHF
CDR3 length: 18; D gene: TRBD1; J gene: TRBJ1-1; clone size: NA; V gene: TRBV5-1; CDR3 DNA: TGCGCCAGCAGCTTGGCCAGGGACAGGGGGCGAGCGAACACTGAAGCTTTCTTT; CDR3 protein: CASSLARDRGRANTEAFF
CDR3 length: 15; D gene: TRBD2; J gene: TRBJ2-7; clone size: few; V gene: TRBV9; CDR3 DNA: TGTGCCAGCAGCGTTGGTAGCGGGACGGGCTACGAGCAGTACTTC; CDR3 protein: CASSVGSGTGYEQYF
CDR3 length: 15; D gene: NA; J gene: TRBJ2-7; clone size: NA; V gene: TRBV9; CDR3 DNA: TGTGCCAGCAGCTTGTGGGCGCTCCTAGGGGGCGAGCAGTACTTC; CDR3 protein: CASSLWALLGGEQYF
CDR3 length: 13; D gene: NA; J gene: TRBJ2-2; clone size: few; V gene: TRBV12-3/TRBV12-4; CDR3 DNA: TGTGCCAGCACCATTTATGGCACCGGGGAGCTGTTTTTT; CDR3 protein: CASTIYGTGELFF
CDR3 length: 16; D gene: TRBD1; J gene: TRBJ1-4; clone size: NA; V gene: TRBV5-1; CDR3 DNA: TGCGCCAGCAGCCCCGGACAGGGGGCATGGGGTGAAAAACTGTTTTTT; CDR3 protein: CASSPGQGAWGEKLFF
CDR3 length: 12; D gene: NA; J gene: TRBJ1-1; clone size: NA; V gene: TRBV18; CDR3 DNA: TGTGCCAGCTCAACGTTTAACACTGAAGCTTTCTTT; CDR3 protein: CASSTFNTEAFF
CDR3 length: 15; D gene: NA; J gene: TRBJ1-5; clone size: NA; V gene: TRBV11-2; CDR3 DNA: TGTGCCAGCACCGTGGGGCCCAGGGGCAATCAGCCCCAGCATTTT; CDR3 protein: CASTVGPRGNQPQHF
CDR3 length: 14; D gene: NA; J gene: TRBJ1-4; clone size: NA; V gene: TRBV15; CDR3 DNA: TGTGCCACCAGCAGAGATGAGGCTAATGAAAAACTGTTTTTT; CDR3 protein: CATSRDEANEKLFF
CDR3 length: 12; D gene: NA; J gene: TRBJ1-3; clone size: NA; V gene: TRBV7-9; CDR3 DNA: TGTGCCAGCGAAAAGCGTGGAAACACCATATATTTT; CDR3 protein: CASEKRGNTIYF
CDR3 length: 14; D gene: NA; J gene: TRBJ1-5; clone size: many; V gene: TRBV29-1; CDR3 DNA: TGCAGCGTCTCCGACAGGTATAGCAATCAGCCCCAGCATTTT; CDR3 protein: CSVSDRYSNQPQHF
CDR3 length: 15; D gene: TRBD1; J gene: TRBJ1-6; clone size: few; V gene: TRBV6-5; CDR3 DNA: TGTGCCAGCAGTTTCCTAGGACAGGGGAATTCACCCCTCCACTTT; CDR3 protein: CASSFLGQGNSPLHF
CDR3 length: 12; D gene: NA; J gene: TRBJ2-5; clone size: NA; V gene: TRBV7-2; CDR3 DNA: TGTGCCAGCAGCTTACAACAAGAGACCCAGTACTTC; CDR3 protein: CASSLQQETQYF
CDR3 length: 15; D gene: NA; J gene: TRBJ1-6; clone size: NA; V gene: TRBV10-3; CDR3 DNA: TGTGCCATCAGTGAGTCGCGGGAACCGGGCTCCACCCTCCACTTT; CDR3 protein: CAISESREPGSTLHF
CDR3 length: 13; D gene: NA; J gene: TRBJ1-2; clone size: many; V gene: TRBV7-9; CDR3 DNA: TGTGCCAGCACCCGGGGAGGGAACTATGGCTACACCTTC; CDR3 protein: CASTRGGNYGYTF
CDR3 length: 11; D gene: NA; J gene: TRBJ2-6; clone size: NA; V gene: TRBV10-2; CDR3 DNA: TGCGCCAGCACAGGGGACGGAACTGAAGCTTTC; CDR3 protein: CASTGDGTEAF
CDR3 length: 10; D gene: NA; J gene: TRBJ1-1; clone size: many; V gene: TRBV2; CDR3 DNA: TGTGCCAGCGTAACAGGCCGCGGTTTCTTT; CDR3 protein: CASVTGRGFF
CDR3 length: 15; D gene: TRBD2; J gene: TRBJ2-7; clone size: few; V gene: TRBV7-2; CDR3 DNA: TGTGCCAGCAGGTACGGGACTAGCGACCACTACGAGCAGTACTTC; CDR3 protein: CASRYGTSDHYEQYF
CDR3 length: 15; D gene: TRBD1; J gene: TRBJ2-2; clone size: NA; V gene: TRBV11-1; CDR3 DNA: TGTGCCAGCAGCTTAAGACAGGGGGCGACCGGGGAGCTGCTTTTT; CDR3 protein: CASSLRQGATGELLF
CDR3 length: 21; D gene: TRBD2; J gene: TRBJ2-7; clone size: once; V gene: TRBV10-3; CDR3 DNA: TGTGCCAGCAGTTACTCGTCTCCGGAGCGGGAGACTAGATTGGGGCCGTACGAGCAGTACTTC; CDR3 protein: CASSYSSPERETRLGPYEQYF
CDR3 length: 16; D gene: NA; J gene: TRBJ2-3; clone size: NA; V gene: TRBV2; CDR3 DNA: TGCGCCAGCAGCTTGTCTGACTTCCCCTCCGCAGATACGCAGTATTTT; CDR3 protein: CASSLSDFPSADTQYF
CDR3 length: 12; D gene: NA; J gene: TRBJ1-6; clone size: few; V gene: TRBV20-1; CDR3 DNA: TGCAGTGCTAGAGGGGAAAATTCACCCCTCCACTTT; CDR3 protein: CSARGENSPLHF
CDR3 length: 14; D gene: NA; J gene: TRBJ1-1; clone size: once; V gene: TRBV3-1; CDR3 DNA: TGTGCCAGCAGCCAAGACGTCGGGGTAGCTGAAGCTTTCTTT; CDR3 protein: CASSQDVGVAEAFF
CDR3 length: 13; D gene: NA; J gene: TRBJ1-2; clone size: many; V gene: TRBV29-1; CDR3 DNA: TGCAGCGCTGGGGGAGAGCTAAACTATGGCTACACCTTC; CDR3 protein: CSAGGELNYGYTF
CDR3 length: 16; D gene: NA; J gene: TRBJ1-1; clone size: NA; V gene: TRBV9; CDR3 DNA: TGTGCCAGCAGCCAACGACCGACGGGAGGGAACACTGAAGCTTTCTTT; CDR3 protein: CASSQRPTGGNTEAFF
CDR3 length: 17; D gene: TRBD1; J gene: TRBJ2-7; clone size: few; V gene: TRBV7-2; CDR3 DNA: TGTGCCAGCAGCTTAGTTTCTTCGGGGGACAGGATCTACGAGCAGTACTTC; CDR3 protein: CASSLVSSGDRIYEQYF
CDR3 length: 16; D gene: NA; J gene: TRBJ1-5; clone size: NA; V gene: TRBV14; CDR3 DNA: TGTGCCAGCTCACCACTCGGGCAGGGGACCAATCAGCCCCAGCATTTT; CDR3 protein: CASSPLGQGTNQPQHF
CDR3 length: 17; D gene: NA; J gene: TRBJ1-5; clone size: NA; V gene: TRBV24-1; CDR3 DNA: TGTGCCACCAGTGATTCTTCCCAGGGGTGGGGCGATCAGCCCCAGCATTTT; CDR3 protein: CATSDSSQGWGDQPQHF
CDR3 length: 15; D gene: TRBD1; J gene: TRBJ1-6; clone size: once; V gene: TRBV29-1; CDR3 DNA: TGCAGCGTTGTGCGGACAGGGGGAATAGGGTCACCCCTCCACTTT; CDR3 protein: CSVVRTGGIGSPLHF
CDR3 length: 14; D gene: NA; J gene: TRBJ2-7; clone size: NA; V gene: TRBV29-1; CDR3 DNA: TGCAGCGTTGAAGAAAGGACAAATACCTACGAGCAGTACTTC; CDR3 protein: CSVEERTNTYEQYF
CDR3 length: 13; D gene: NA; J gene: TRBJ1-1; clone size: NA; V gene: TRBV7-9; CDR3 DNA: TGTGCCAGCAGCCCCCACACCGCCACTGAAGCTTTCTTT; CDR3 protein: CASSPHTATEAFF
CDR3 length: 15; D gene: NA; J gene: TRBJ2-5; clone size: NA; V gene: TRBV19; CDR3 DNA: TGTGCCAGCAGCTTGGGAACAGGGTGGCCAGAGACCCAGTACTTC; CDR3 protein: CASSLGTGWPETQYF
CDR3 length: 15; D gene: TRBD1; J gene: TRBJ2-2; clone size: many; V gene: TRBV15; CDR3 DNA: TGTGCCACCAGCAGAGAGGACAGGGAGCACGGGGAGCTGTTTTTT; CDR3 protein: CATSREDREHGELFF
CDR3 length: 13; D gene: NA; J gene: TRBJ1-6; clone size: NA; V gene: TRBV2; CDR3 DNA: TGTGCCAGCAGTGCGTGGAGGAATTCACCCCTCCACTTT; CDR3 protein: CASSAWRNSPLHF
CDR3 length: 14; D gene: NA; J gene: TRBJ1-2; clone size: few; V gene: TRBV20-1; CDR3 DNA: TGCAGTGGGATCGGGCACCTTGCGGAATATGGCTACACCTTC; CDR3 protein: CSGIGHLAEYGYTF
CDR3 length: 14; D gene: NA; J gene: TRBJ1-1; clone size: NA; V gene: TRBV12-3/TRBV12-4; CDR3 DNA: TGTGCCAGCAGTTACACAGTTCGTCGGTTGGAAGCTTTCTTT; CDR3 protein: CASSYTVRRLEAFF
CDR3 length: 15; D gene: NA; J gene: TRBJ1-2; clone size: NA; V gene: TRBV7-9; CDR3 DNA: TGTGCCAGCAGCCCGCGGGCCGCGGGGGTTTATGGCTACACCTTC; CDR3 protein: CASSPRAAGVYGYTF
CDR3 length: 14; D gene: NA; J gene: TRBJ2-5; clone size: many; V gene: TRBV29-1; CDR3 DNA: TGCAGCGCCCTTCGGGCAGGGGCAGTAGAGACCCAGTACTTC; CDR3 protein: CSALRAGAVETQYF
CDR3 length: 13; D gene: NA; J gene: TRBJ1-4; clone size: many; V gene: TRBV2; CDR3 DNA: TGTGCCAGCAGTGAGGTGTTTGGTGAAAAACTGTTTTTT; CDR3 protein: CASSEVFGEKLFF